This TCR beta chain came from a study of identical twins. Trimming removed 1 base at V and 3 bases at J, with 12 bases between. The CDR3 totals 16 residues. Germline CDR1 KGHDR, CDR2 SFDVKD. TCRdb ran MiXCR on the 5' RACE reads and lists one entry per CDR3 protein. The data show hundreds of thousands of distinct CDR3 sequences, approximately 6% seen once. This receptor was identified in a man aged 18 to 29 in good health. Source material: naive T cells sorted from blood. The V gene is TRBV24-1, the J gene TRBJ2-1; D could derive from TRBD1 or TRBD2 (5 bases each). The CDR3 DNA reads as TGTGCCACCAGTGATTTCGTCGGGGCTAACTACAATGAGCAGTTCTTC. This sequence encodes CATSDFVGANYNEQFF.